This paragraph reports one T cell receptor (beta chain). What it binds is not known. All of the isolated RNA was reverse transcribed, so expressed TCRB transcripts were sequenced. The data were produced by immunoSEQ multiplex PCR, yet TCRdb's version contains in-frame clones alone and is incomplete. The sample lists some 160,000 clones, 9% seen once, with under 0.75% in the top ten. The V and J ends lost 6 bases and 8 bases respectively, with 11 bases between them. CDR3 size: 12 residues. The V gene's germline CDR1 is SEHNR and CDR2 FQNEAQ (reference sequence). The record originates from a study of beta chain features in type 1 diabetes. Study at large: Examination of sorted cells across all samples involved over 85,000,000 cells.

The study, taken as a whole, reports: Among all four CD4+ subsets, Type 1 diabetes patients had TCRB CDR3s that were moderately but significantly shorter.

Sequenced material: central memory CD4+ T cells from blood. The TCR comes from a young woman with type 1 diabetes. The chain couples TRBV7-9 to TRBJ2-1; D is perhaps TRBD1 (5 bases). DNA of the CDR3: TGTGCCAGCAGTCACAGGATCGATGAGCAGTTCTTC. Translation gives CASSHRIDEQFF.